This T cell receptor (beta chain) was identified in a study of response to subunit inactivated influenza vaccine. TCRdb processed the RT-PCR reads anew with MiXCR; each CDR3 protein has one entry. The table has under 550,000 distinct CDR3 sequences, roughly 8.2% seen once. This clonotype was counted ten times or more. Its antigen remains unknown. Findings and limits, study-wide: The authors put forward the suggestion that each seasonal influenza vaccination may bring in only a limited number of new T cells.

The specimen was PBMCs from blood, collected around 25 months after vaccination. The clonotype originates from a man between 50 and 75 years old who received an inactivated influenza vaccine.

DNA for the CDR3: TGCAGTGCTCATACCCCCCCAGATACGCAGTATTTT. It codes for CSAHTPPDTQYF. The chain combines TRBV20-1 with TRBJ2-3; D gene unclear. Germline CDR1 DFQATT, CDR2 SNEGSKA (reference sequence). There are 12 residues in the CDR3. V gave up 5 bases and J gave up 4 bases, with 10 bases separating them.